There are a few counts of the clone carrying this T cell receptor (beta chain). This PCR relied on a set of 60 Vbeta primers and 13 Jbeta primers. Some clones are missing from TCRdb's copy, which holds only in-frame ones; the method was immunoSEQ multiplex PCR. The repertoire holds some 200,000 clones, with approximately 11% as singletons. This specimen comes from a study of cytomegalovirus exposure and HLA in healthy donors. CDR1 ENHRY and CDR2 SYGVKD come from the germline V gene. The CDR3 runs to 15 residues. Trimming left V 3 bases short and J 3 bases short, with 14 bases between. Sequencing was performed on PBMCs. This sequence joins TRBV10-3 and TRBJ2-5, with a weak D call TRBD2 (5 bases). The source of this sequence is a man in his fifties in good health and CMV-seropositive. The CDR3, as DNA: TGTGCCATCAGTGATGCGGGCCCTAAGAAAGAGACCCAGTACTTC. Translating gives CAISDAGPKKETQYF.